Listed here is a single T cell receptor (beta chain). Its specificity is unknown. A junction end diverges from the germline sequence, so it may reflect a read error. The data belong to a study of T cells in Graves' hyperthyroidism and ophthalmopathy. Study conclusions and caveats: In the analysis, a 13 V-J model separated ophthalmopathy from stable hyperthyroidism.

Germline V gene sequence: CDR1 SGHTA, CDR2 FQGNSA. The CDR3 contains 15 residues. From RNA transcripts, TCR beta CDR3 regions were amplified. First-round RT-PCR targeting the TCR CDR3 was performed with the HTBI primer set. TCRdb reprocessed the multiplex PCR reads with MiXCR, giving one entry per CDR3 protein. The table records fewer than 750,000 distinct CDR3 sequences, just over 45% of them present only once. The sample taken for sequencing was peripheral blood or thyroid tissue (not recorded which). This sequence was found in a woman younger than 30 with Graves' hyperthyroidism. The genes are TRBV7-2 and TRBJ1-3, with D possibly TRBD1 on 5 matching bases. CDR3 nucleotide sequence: TGTGCCAGCAGCTTATTACGGGGCTCTGGAAACACCACATATTTT. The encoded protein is CASSLLRGSGNTTYF. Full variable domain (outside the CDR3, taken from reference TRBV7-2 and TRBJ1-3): GAGVSQSPSNKVTEKGKDVELRCDPISGHTALYWYRQSLGQGLEFLIYFQGNSAPDKSGLPSDRFSAERTGGSVSTLTIQRTQQEDSAVYLCASSLLRGSGNTTYFGEGSWLTVV.